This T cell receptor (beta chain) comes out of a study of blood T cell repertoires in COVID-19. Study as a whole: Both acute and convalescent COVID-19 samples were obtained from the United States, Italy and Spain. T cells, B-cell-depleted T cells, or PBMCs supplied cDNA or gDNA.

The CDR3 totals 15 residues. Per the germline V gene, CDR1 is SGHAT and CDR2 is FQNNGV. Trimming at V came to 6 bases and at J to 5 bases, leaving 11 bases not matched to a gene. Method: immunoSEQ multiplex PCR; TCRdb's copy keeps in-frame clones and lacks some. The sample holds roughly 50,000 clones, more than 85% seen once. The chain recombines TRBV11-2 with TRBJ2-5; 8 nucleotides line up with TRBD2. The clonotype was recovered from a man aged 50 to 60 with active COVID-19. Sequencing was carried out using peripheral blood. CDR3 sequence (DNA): TGTGCCAGCAGATCCTTCGGGGGGGCGCGGGAGACCCAGTACTTC. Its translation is CASRSFGGARETQYF.